This entry describes one TCR beta chain. The antigen remains undetermined. The data stem from a study of T cells after yellow fever vaccination. Study summary: It was SMART-Seq v4 Ultra Low Input that prepared the fractions with low cell numbers.

The CDR3 consists of 14 residues. The V and J ends lost 4 bases and 6 bases, in that order; junction bases with no gene match: 7. Per germline, CDR1 SGHTA and CDR2 FQGNSA. Broader study findings: The bulk population could contribute abundant contaminating clonotypes to FACS-sorted repertoires. Weaker, the secondary response peaked sooner, at day 5 versus 15. Subsequent booster samples again held most clones from primary vaccination (around 96% CD4, over 80% CD8).

TCRdb fed the 5' RACE reads into MiXCR, producing one record per CDR3 protein. The sample records hundreds of thousands of distinct CDR3 sequences, roughly 13% being singletons. The gene calls are TRBV7-2 and TRBJ2-7; 9 bases map to TRBD2. The sequencing here drew on PBMCs, taken on the day of the yellow fever booster vaccination. This sequence was found in a man younger than 45 who received the YFV17D yellow fever vaccine. The DNA for the CDR3 is TGTGCCAGCAGCTCGTTAGCGGGAGCGATCGAGCAGTACTTC. It encodes CASSSLAGAIEQYF.